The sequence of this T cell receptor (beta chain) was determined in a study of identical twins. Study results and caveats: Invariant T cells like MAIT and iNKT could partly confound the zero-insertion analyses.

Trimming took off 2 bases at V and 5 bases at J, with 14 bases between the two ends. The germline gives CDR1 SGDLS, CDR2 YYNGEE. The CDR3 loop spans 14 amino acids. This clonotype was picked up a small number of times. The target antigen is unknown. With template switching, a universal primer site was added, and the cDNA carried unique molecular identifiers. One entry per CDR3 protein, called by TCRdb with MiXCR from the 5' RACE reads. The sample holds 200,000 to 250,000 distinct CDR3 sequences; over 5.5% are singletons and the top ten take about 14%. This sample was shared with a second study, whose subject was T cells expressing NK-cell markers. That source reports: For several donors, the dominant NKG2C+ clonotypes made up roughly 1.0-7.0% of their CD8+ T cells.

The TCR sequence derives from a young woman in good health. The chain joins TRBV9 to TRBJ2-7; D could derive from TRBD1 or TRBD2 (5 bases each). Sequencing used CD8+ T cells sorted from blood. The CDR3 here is CASSVGVSLDEQYF. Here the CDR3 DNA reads TGTGCCAGCAGCGTGGGGGTCTCATTAGACGAGCAGTACTTC.